This paragraph reports one TCR beta chain. As yet, its antigen is unknown. The data are from a study of cytomegalovirus exposure and HLA in healthy donors. Study-level points and caveats: When analyzed later, a missense DCLRE1C variant was found to be linked to TCR beta V- and J-gene trimming. An analysis done earlier found most TCR beta V segments productive about 87% or about 30% of the time.

It was with 60 Vbeta and 13 Jbeta primers that the PCR ran. The assay was immunoSEQ multiplex PCR, and TCRdb's table has in-frame clones only and misses some. The sample lists about 170,000 clones, under 80% occurring once. V shed 7 bases, J shed 7 bases, and the junction held 18 bases outside the gene matches. The CDR3 loop spans 16 amino acids. The germline V gene encodes CDR1 MNHEY and CDR2 SMNVEV (reference sequence). Healthy bone marrow donors made up the donor group. This sequence joins TRBV27 and TRBJ1-2, with 7 bases aligning to TRBD1. The sequence was obtained from a female donor in good health and CMV-seronegative. Sequencing was performed on PBMCs. The CDR3 protein is CASTLRGGLPTGGYTF. CDR3 nucleotides: TGTGCCAGCACCCTTAGAGGGGGCCTACCAACAGGTGGCTACACCTTC.